Presented here are 18 T cell receptor beta chains from one specimen sequenced in a study of shared clonotypes between healthy human individuals. In the naive CD8 group, cells lacked CD45RO and were positively selected for CCR7, so terminally differentiated effector memory CD45RA+ cells were left out. Profiling relied on immunoSEQ multiplex PCR, and the TCRdb table lists in-frame clones only, not all of them. Among 550,000 to 750,000 clones listed, about 91% were seen once. The sample consisted of naive CD8+ T cells sorted from blood. These receptors came from a man aged 25-45 years in good health.

This clone appeared a single time. CDR3 nucleotide sequence: TGCGCCAGCAGCTTGGAGGGTGCGGGGGGCACTGAAGCTTTCTTT. Translating it yields CASSLEGAGGTEAFF. J is TRBJ1-1 and V is TRBV5-1, with TRBD1 as a possible D gene (5 bases). Between the trimmed V and J ends, which lost 0 bases and 4 bases, there was a span of 13 bases. This CDR3 comprises 15 residues. The germline gives CDR1 SGHRS, CDR2 YFSETQ. Full variable domain (missing parts from reference TRBV5-1 and TRBJ1-1): KAGVTQTPRYLIKTRGQQVTLSCSPISGHRSVSWYQQTPGQGLQFLFEYFSETQRNKGNFPGRFSGRQFSNSRSEMNVSTLELGDSALYLCASSLEGAGGTEAFFGQGTRLTVV.

The chain employs TRBV2 and TRBJ2-7; the match to TRBD2 covers 10 bases. Germline trimming cut 5 bases from V and 6 bases from J; bases unmatched to any gene: 16. The germline V gene has CDR1 SNHLY and CDR2 FYNNEI. This CDR3 contains 17 residues. As DNA, the CDR3 is TGTGCCAGCAGTAGTCTAGCGGGAGAGTCGCATAACGGCGAGCAGTACTTC. Translation gives CASSSLAGESHNGEQYF.

The V call is TRBV27, the J call TRBJ2-3, with 8 bases identical to TRBD2. CDR3 size: 18 residues. Losses at the gene ends were 0 bases for V and 2 bases for J; bases not matched to a gene: 10. Germline-derived CDR1 and CDR2 are MNHEY and SMNVEV (reference sequence). Written as DNA, the CDR3 is TGTGCCAGCAGTTTATCGCCTCTTAGCGGGAAACTCACAGATACGCAGTATTTT. It specifies CASSLSPLSGKLTDTQYF.

This clone was counted once. Here the CDR3 reads CASAPGLAVVGETQYF. The CDR3 DNA reads TGTGCCTCCGCCCCTGGACTAGCGGTCGTAGGGGAGACCCAGTACTTC. The V gene is TRBV30, the J gene TRBJ2-5, with 10 bases matching TRBD2. This CDR3 is built from 16 residues. With V trimmed by 7 bases and J by 5 bases, 16 bases remained unmatched. The germline V gene has CDR1 GTSNPN and CDR2 SVGIG (reference sequence).

The chain employs TRBV1 and TRBJ2-2; TRBD1, the table's D call, lacks a check against the DNA. TRBV1 is classified as a pseudogene. This CDR3 is built from 14 residues. In DNA, the CDR3 is TGCACCAGCAGTGGACATCTTAACACCGGGGAGCTGTTTTTT. Protein: CTSSGHLNTGELFF.

The J gene is TRBJ2-1, the V gene TRBV21-1; TRBD1, the table's D call, lacks a check against the DNA. TRBV21-1 is a pseudogene. This CDR3 contains 18 residues. The CDR3 loop reads CASSRKTLTAHLYNEQFF. The CDR3 nucleotides are TGTGCCAGCAGCAGAAAAACCCTCACAGCCCATTTATACAATGAGCAGTTCTTC.

This chain connects TRBV4-1 to TRBJ2-7; D assignment may be TRBD1 or TRBD2 (5 bases each). V was clipped by 0 bases and J by 5 bases, with 14 bases between them. The germline V gene has CDR1 MGHRA and CDR2 YSYEKL. The CDR3 length is 15 residues. Here the CDR3 DNA reads TGCGCCAGCAGCCAAGATATACGGGACCGGGACGAGCAGTACTTC. Translation gives CASSQDIRDRDEQYF.

The V call is TRBV19, the J call TRBJ2-1; 7 bases fit TRBD2. V was pared by 3 bases and J by 7 bases, with 12 bases of the junction left unmatched. This CDR3 has 16 amino acids. CDR1 is LNHDA, CDR2 SQIVND, per germline (reference sequence). CDR3: CASSIGREMGWNEQFF. The CDR3 nucleotides read TGTGCCAGTAGTATCGGGCGGGAGATGGGTTGGAATGAGCAGTTCTTC.

This chain joins TRBV11-2 and TRBJ1-3; D not resolved. The V and J ends lost 0 bases and 5 bases respectively, with 2 bases between them. Germline V CDR1 and CDR2: SGHAT, FQNNGV. The CDR3 consists of 12 residues. CDR3 sequence reads: CASSLERNTIYF. The CDR3 coding sequence is TGTGCCAGCAGCTTAGAAAGAAACACCATATATTTT.

In DNA form, the CDR3 reads TGTGCCAGCAGCTTAAGACTAGCGGGAGGGTACGAGCAGTACTTC. Translating it yields CASSLRLAGGYEQYF. V gene TRBV7-2 combines with J gene TRBJ2-7; TRBD2 aligns across 14 bases. V shed 2 bases and J 4 bases; nucleotides not matched to a gene: 1. Looked up from germline, CDR1 is SGHTA and CDR2 is FQGNSA. This CDR3 is built from 15 residues.

J is TRBJ2-7 and V is TRBV2; D is perhaps TRBD1 (6 bases). This CDR3 contains 13 residues. In germline, CDR1 is SNHLY, CDR2 FYNNEI. V dropped 7 bases and J dropped 2 bases, with 12 bases sitting between them. CDR3: CASTRQAPYEQYF. The CDR3 DNA reads TGTGCCAGCACCAGACAGGCGCCCTACGAGCAGTACTTC. Looking up the rest from reference TRBV2 and TRBJ2-7 gives the full variable domain: EPEVTQTPSHQVTQMGQEVILRCVPISNHLYFYWYRQILGQKVEFLVSFYNNEISEKSEIFDDQFSVERPDGSNFTLKIRSTKLEDSAMYFCASTRQAPYEQYFGPGTRLTVT.

The genes are TRBV7-9 and TRBJ1-1; D is ambiguous. Germline lookup yields CDR1 SEHNR and CDR2 FQNEAQ (reference sequence). Trimming left V 5 bases short and J 10 bases short, with 14 bases between. The CDR3 has 12 residues. The CDR3 nucleotides read TGTGCCAGCAGCCTTATAGCAGGAACAGCTTTCTTT. Its protein is CASSLIAGTAFF. Full variable domain (missing parts from reference TRBV7-9 and TRBJ1-1): DTGVSQNPRHKITKRGQNVTFRCDPISEHNRLYWYRQTLGQGPEFLTYFQNEAQLEKSRLLSDRFSAERPKGSFSTLEIQRTEQGDSAMYLCASSLIAGTAFFGQGTRLTVV.

V gene TRBV27 combines with J gene TRBJ2-5; 10 nucleotides agree with TRBD2. J gave up 4 bases and V 3 bases, and 8 bases lay outside the gene matches. Germline CDR1 is MNHEY and CDR2 is SMNVEV (reference sequence). CDR3 length equals 16 residues. CDR3 nucleotides: TGTGCCAGCAGTTTGGGGACTAGCGCGATGGCAGAGACCCAGTACTTC. This gives the protein CASSLGTSAMAETQYF.

The chain recombines TRBV7-6 with TRBJ2-6, with D possibly matching TRBD1 (6 bases). Germline V gives CDR1 SGHVS, CDR2 FNYEAQ. Trimming removed 4 bases at V and 2 bases at J, with 9 bases between. This CDR3 region has 15 residues. This CDR3 is CASSSRDTGANVLTF. CDR3 DNA: TGTGCCAGCAGCTCCAGGGACACTGGGGCCAACGTCCTGACTTTC.

This clone was picked up one time. The chain couples TRBV27 to TRBJ2-7, with 7 bases aligning to TRBD2. Germline CDR1 and CDR2: MNHEY and SMNVEV (reference sequence). The V and J ends lost 3 bases and 4 bases, in that order; junction bases with no gene match: 12. The CDR3 covers 16 residues. For the CDR3, the DNA is TGTGCCAGCAGTTTCTTTATTTCGGGAGGCGGTTACGAGCAGTACTTC. Protein sequence: CASSFFISGGGYEQYF.

The rearrangement uses TRBV6-6 and TRBJ2-7; 11 bases map to TRBD2. The junction had 4 bases not matched to a gene; V was cut back by 8 bases and J by 1 base. The CDR3 runs to 14 residues. Germline CDR1 and CDR2: MNHNY and SVGAGI (reference sequence). CDR3 region: CASSLAGVSYEQYF. DNA of the CDR3: TGTGCCAGCTCACTAGCGGGAGTATCCTACGAGCAGTACTTC.

The genes are TRBV27 and TRBJ2-1; D remains unclear. Germline V gives CDR1 MNHEY, CDR2 SMNVEV (reference sequence). With 8 bases removed from V and 7 bases from J, the gap between germline ends came to 15 bases. CDR3 length: 13 amino acids. This CDR3 reads CASGPDYLNEQFF. CDR3 nucleotides: TGTGCCAGCGGACCGGATTACCTGAATGAGCAGTTCTTC.

The chain has TRBV5-6 and TRBJ2-7; the D gene is possibly TRBD2 (6 bases). The CDR3 extends over 13 amino acids. Deletions cut 2 bases from V and 5 bases from J, with 11 bases between. Germline V gives CDR1 SGHDT, CDR2 YYEEEE. The CDR3 bases are TGTGCCAGCAGCTTAGGAGGGATCCACGAGCAGTACTTC. Protein product: CASSLGGIHEQYF.